Shown below are 30 T cell receptor beta chains from a single sample sequenced in a study of CD8 T cells in ankylosing spondylitis. Study-level points and caveats: What seemed typical of ankylosing spondylitis blood was a TCR beta motif built from several highly homologous variants.

Their antigens remain unidentified. TCRdb used MiXCR to reprocess the 5' RACE reads, holding one entry per CDR3 protein. The table has 350,000 to 550,000 distinct CDR3 sequences, roughly 26% seen once. The sequenced sample was blood, either unsorted or a sorted T cell fraction (not recorded which). These receptors originate from a male donor with ankylosing spondylitis.

The sample holds a few counts of this clonotype. J is TRBJ2-1 and V is TRBV7-2, with 11 bases that match TRBD2. Germline CDR1 and CDR2: SGHTA and FQGNSA. With V trimmed by 5 bases and J by 7 bases, 4 bases remained unmatched. The CDR3 contains 14 residues. DNA of the CDR3: TGTGCCAGCAGCCCGGGACTAGCGGCGAATGAGCAGTTCTTC. It specifies CASSPGLAANEQFF.

The chain couples TRBV20-1 to TRBJ2-4; D remains ambiguous. V was trimmed by 0 bases and J by 9 bases, leaving 9 bases between them. Germline V gene sequence: CDR1 DFQATT, CDR2 SNEGSKA (reference sequence). This CDR3 region has 12 residues. CDR3 protein: CSARDLVGIQYF. CDR3 in DNA: TGCAGTGCTAGAGATCTCGTGGGCATTCAGTACTTC.

This sequence joins TRBV5-1 and TRBJ2-2, with a weak D call TRBD1 (5 bases). This CDR3 has 14 residues. The germline gives CDR1 SGHRS, CDR2 YFSETQ. Trimming left V 0 bases short and J 6 bases short, with 9 bases between. Here the CDR3 reads CASSLGQYAGELFF. The CDR3 coding sequence is TGCGCCAGCAGCTTGGGACAGTACGCCGGGGAGCTGTTTTTT.

The rearrangement uses TRBV2 and TRBJ1-2; 12 bases fit TRBD1. Germline-derived CDR1 and CDR2 are SNHLY and FYNNEI. V gave up 7 bases and J gave up 6 bases; unmatched junction bases: 6. The CDR3 loop spans 14 amino acids. Here the CDR3 reads CASKEGTGGDGYTF. For the CDR3, the DNA is TGTGCCAGCAAGGAAGGGACAGGGGGCGATGGCTACACCTTC. Together with reference TRBV2 and TRBJ1-2, the CDR3 gives the full variable domain: EPEVTQTPSHQVTQMGQEVILRCVPISNHLYFYWYRQILGQKVEFLVSFYNNEISEKSEIFDDQFSVERPDGSNFTLKIRSTKLEDSAMYFCASKEGTGGDGYTFGSGTRLTVV.

This clonotype was picked up a small number of times. The rearrangement joins TRBV4-1 to TRBJ2-3, with 14 bases aligning to TRBD2. The V gene end was trimmed by 1 base and the J gene end by 2 bases; junction bases not matched to a gene: 11. This CDR3 comprises 20 residues. The germline V gene has CDR1 MGHRA and CDR2 YSYEKL. CDR3 DNA: TGCGCCAGCAGCCAAGTGGGGACTAGCGGGAGATCGCCACCCACAGATACGCAGTATTTT. Its protein product is CASSQVGTSGRSPPTDTQYF.

This clonotype was seen a handful of times. The chain uses TRBV5-1 and TRBJ2-1; 12 nucleotides align to TRBD2. This CDR3 region has 17 residues. J gave up 5 bases and V 4 bases, and 10 bases lay outside the gene matches. Per the germline V gene, CDR1 is SGHRS and CDR2 is YFSETQ. The CDR3 spells CASSKLAGGAGNNEQFF. DNA of the CDR3: TGCGCCAGCAGCAAACTAGCGGGAGGCGCCGGGAACAATGAGCAGTTCTTC.

The chain couples TRBV20-1 to TRBJ2-1; D not certain. The CDR3 loop spans 14 amino acids. Germline CDR1 and CDR2: DFQATT and SNEGSKA (reference sequence). CDR3 in DNA: TGCACCCCGCTACCAGGACGCATTTACAATGAGCAGTTCTTC. Protein product: CTPLPGRIYNEQFF.

In its sample, this clonotype was seen many times. The rearrangement links TRBV5-1 to TRBJ2-1, with D unclear. In germline, CDR1 is SGHRS, CDR2 YFSETQ. The CDR3 extends over 14 amino acids. V lost 0 bases and J 5 bases, leaving 9 bases between the germline ends. The DNA of the CDR3 is TGCGCCAGCAGCTTGGGCGGCGGAGACAATGAGCAGTTCTTC. Translation: CASSLGGGDNEQFF.

The rearrangement links TRBV5-1 to TRBJ1-5, with 7 bases fitting TRBD1. With 1 base clipped from V and 3 bases from J, the junction kept 4 bases outside the gene matches. This CDR3 region has 15 residues. The germline CDR1 and CDR2 sequences are SGHRS and YFSETQ. The CDR3 loop reads CASSLTGEVNQPQHF. The CDR3 DNA reads as TGCGCCAGCAGCTTGACAGGGGAGGTCAATCAGCCCCAGCATTTT. Supplemented by reference TRBV5-1 and TRBJ1-5, the full variable domain reads KAGVTQTPRYLIKTRGQQVTLSCSPISGHRSVSWYQQTPGQGLQFLFEYFSETQRNKGNFPGRFSGRQFSNSRSEMNVSTLELGDSALYLCASSLTGEVNQPQHFGDGTRLSIL.

Only a few counts were recorded for this clonotype. V gene TRBV12-3 or TRBV12-4 combines with J gene TRBJ2-5; the D gene is possibly TRBD2 (5 bases). CDR3 length: 15 residues. With 2 bases removed from V and 5 bases from J, the gap between germline ends came to 15 bases. Here the CDR3 DNA reads TGTGCCAGCAGTTTAAGGTGGTCCGGCGGGGAGACCCAGTACTTC. It yields the protein CASSLRWSGGETQYF.

This clonotype has just a few counts. This rearrangement joins TRBV2 to TRBJ2-7; D is possibly TRBD1 (6 bases). The CDR3 covers 12 residues. CDR1 and CDR2 from the germline V gene are SNHLY and FYNNEI. V lost 7 bases and J lost 6, with 13 bases in between. The CDR3 nucleotides read TGTGCCAGCAATCCTACAGGGAGCGAGCAGTACGTC. It encodes CASNPTGSEQYV.

The CDR3 nucleotides read TGTGCCACCAGGTCGATGGGAAGAGGTGAAGCTTTCTTT. Protein product: CATRSMGRGEAFF. The chain joins TRBV24-1 to TRBJ1-1; D unclear. Germline V gene lookup returns CDR1 KGHDR and CDR2 SFDVKD. V was clipped by 7 bases and J by 7 bases, with 15 bases between them. This CDR3 has 13 residues.

Only a few counts were recorded for this clonotype. The chain is built from TRBV24-1 and TRBJ2-1; D is undetermined. The V gene lost 4 bases and the J gene lost 6 bases, with 9 bases spanning the gap. The V gene's germline CDR1 is KGHDR and CDR2 SFDVKD. There are 13 residues in the CDR3. As DNA, the CDR3 is TGTGCCACCAGTGACGTCCAGGTCAATGAGCAGTTCTTC. Its translation is CATSDVQVNEQFF.

The rearrangement links TRBV5-1 to TRBJ2-5, with 8 bases aligning to TRBD1. Germline V CDR1 and CDR2: SGHRS, YFSETQ. The CDR3 is 16 residues long. After removal of 2 bases from V and 2 bases from J, the junction contained 8 bases not matched to a gene. The DNA of the CDR3 is TGCGCCAGCAGCTTTCTTACCGGGACAGGTCAAGAGACCCAGTACTTC. It yields the protein CASSFLTGTGQETQYF.

This clonotype was seen only a few times. V and J are TRBV6-2 or TRBV6-3 and TRBJ2-5, with D perhaps TRBD2 (6 bases). With 2 bases removed from V and 1 base from J, the gap between germline ends came to 8 bases. The CDR3 is 14 amino acids. The germline V gene encodes CDR1 MNHEY and CDR2 SVGEGT. CDR3 residues: CASSYTGSQETQYF. CDR3 coding DNA: TGTGCCAGCAGTTACACCGGGAGCCAAGAGACCCAGTACTTC.

This chain links TRBV28 with TRBJ2-5, with TRBD2 matching over 8 bases. The CDR3 covers 16 residues. The germline V gene has CDR1 MDHEN and CDR2 SYDVKM. V shed 6 bases, J shed 1 base, and the junction held 10 bases outside the gene matches. This chain's CDR3 is CASSLAGGRTQETQYF. The CDR3 bases are TGTGCCAGCAGCCTCGCGGGCGGGAGGACCCAAGAGACCCAGTACTTC.

This clonotype has at least ten counts. The V gene is TRBV5-1, the J gene TRBJ2-1; possibly TRBD2 for D (6 bases). Trimming pared 8 bases from V and 6 bases from J, leaving 15 bases between. Germline CDR1 is SGHRS and CDR2 is YFSETQ. The CDR3 is 13 residues long. The CDR3 loop reads CASSDYLGNEQFF. CDR3 in DNA: TGCGCCAGTTCGGACTACCTCGGCAATGAGCAGTTCTTC.

The chain uses TRBV7-2 and TRBJ2-5; the D is unclear. The CDR3 consists of 15 residues. With 0 bases removed from V and 1 base from J, the gap between germline ends came to 9 bases. Per the germline V gene, CDR1 is SGHTA and CDR2 is FQGNSA. The chain's CDR3 is CASSLATPSQETQYF. The DNA for the CDR3 is TGTGCCAGCAGCTTAGCGACCCCCTCCCAAGAGACCCAGTACTTC. The variable domain in full, with the rest retrieved from reference TRBV7-2 and TRBJ2-5, is GAGVSQSPSNKVTEKGKDVELRCDPISGHTALYWYRQSLGQGLEFLIYFQGNSAPDKSGLPSDRFSAERTGGSVSTLTIQRTQQEDSAVYLCASSLATPSQETQYFGPGTRLLVL.

This chain connects TRBV20-1 to TRBJ1-1; D uncertain. The V gene's germline CDR1 is DFQATT and CDR2 SNEGSKA (reference sequence). V was cut by 3 bases and J by 2 bases, with 10 bases left in between. The CDR3 has 13 amino acids. DNA for the CDR3: TGCAGTGCTAGTAGCAGCCCCAACACTGAAGCTTTCTTT. This sequence encodes CSASSSPNTEAFF.

This sequence joins TRBV7-2 and TRBJ2-5, with TRBD1 as a possible D gene (6 bases). Germline V lookup: CDR1 SGHTA, CDR2 FQGNSA. The CDR3 runs to 14 residues. V was shortened by 2 bases and J by 2 bases, with 9 bases between the two germline ends. CDR3 loop: CASSLSRGQETQYF. Written as DNA, the CDR3 is TGTGCCAGCAGCTTATCGAGGGGGCAAGAGACCCAGTACTTC. Complete variable domain (other parts from reference TRBV7-2 and TRBJ2-5): GAGVSQSPSNKVTEKGKDVELRCDPISGHTALYWYRQSLGQGLEFLIYFQGNSAPDKSGLPSDRFSAERTGGSVSTLTIQRTQQEDSAVYLCASSLSRGQETQYFGPGTRLLVL.

In this sample, this clonotype turned up a few times. V usage is TRBV20-1 and J usage is TRBJ1-5, with D possibly TRBD1 on 5 matching bases. CDR1 and CDR2 from the germline V gene are DFQATT and SNEGSKA (reference sequence). This CDR3 has 14 amino acids. Trimming stripped 4 bases from V and 7 bases from J, with 17 bases between. CDR3 DNA: TGCAGTGCTACCCCACAGGAGCTAATCCAGCCCCAGCATTTT. The encoded protein is CSATPQELIQPQHF.

At least ten counts were recorded for this clonotype. This chain connects TRBV11-1 to TRBJ2-2, with 7 bases matching TRBD2. V was clipped by 5 bases and J by 6 bases; unmatched bases: 9. This CDR3 region has 15 residues. Germline V gene sequence: CDR1 SGHAT, CDR2 FQDESV (reference sequence). CDR3 bases: TGTGCCAGCAGCCTTGGGGGAGGGAGCGCCGGGGAGCTGTTTTTT. It translates to CASSLGGGSAGELFF.

This clonotype showed up just a few times. The J gene is TRBJ2-2, the V gene TRBV2, with D possibly matching TRBD1 (5 bases). The CDR3 loop spans 14 amino acids. The V gene lost 6 bases and the J gene lost 1 base, with 9 bases spanning the gap. CDR1 is SNHLY, CDR2 FYNNEI, per germline. Here the CDR3 reads CASRGRVNTGELFF. For the CDR3, the DNA is TGTGCCAGCAGAGGCAGGGTGAACACCGGGGAGCTGTTTTTT.

This clonotype was seen a few times. The rearrangement links TRBV12-3 or TRBV12-4 to TRBJ1-4, with D perhaps TRBD1 (5 bases). The V end lost 5 bases, the J end lost 5 bases, and 9 bases lay between the germline ends. CDR3 length equals 13 residues. In DNA, the CDR3 is TGTGCCAGCAGTCCCGGGGGGAATGAAAAACTGTTTTTT. Protein product: CASSPGGNEKLFF.

The chain joins TRBV3-1 to TRBJ1-5; a possible D gene is TRBD1 (6 bases). The germline CDR1 and CDR2 sequences are LGHDT and YNNKEL (reference sequence). The CDR3 runs 16 residues. The V gene lost 1 base and the J gene lost 4 bases, with 14 bases spanning the gap. The CDR3 region has the DNA TGTGCCAGCAGCCAAGGATGGACAGCTCTAAATCAGCCCCAGCATTTT. It yields the protein CASSQGWTALNQPQHF.

The sample holds a few counts of this clonotype. The chain uses TRBV7-9 and TRBJ1-1; D unresolved. There are 10 residues in the CDR3. The V end was cut by 5 bases, the J end by 4 bases, with 2 bases between. CDR1 and CDR2 from the germline V gene are SEHNR and FQNEAQ (reference sequence). CDR3 in DNA: TGTGCCAGCAGCGGCACTGAAGCTTTCTTT. This codes for CASSGTEAFF.

This sequence joins TRBV19 and TRBJ2-1; a possible D gene is TRBD1 (6 bases). Trimming left V 3 bases short and J 8 bases short, with 11 bases between. The germline CDR1 and CDR2 sequences are LNHDA and SQIVND (reference sequence). The CDR3 totals 13 residues. The CDR3 nucleotides are TGTGCCAGTAGTATCACAGGGCGGGATGAGCAGTTCTTC. Translated: CASSITGRDEQFF.

This clonotype was seen only a few times. The chain couples TRBV29-1 to TRBJ2-1, with 14 bases identical to TRBD2. CDR3 size: 12 residues. V lost 8 bases and J lost 10; bases outside the gene matches: 4. CDR1 and CDR2 (germline): SQVTM, ANQGSEA. The CDR3, as DNA: TGCAGCTCGGGACTAGCGGGAGACGAGCAGTTCTTC. Its translation is CSSGLAGDEQFF.

This clonotype was observed a few times. This chain joins TRBV3-1 and TRBJ2-7, with D possibly matching TRBD1 (5 bases). The CDR3 has 13 residues. Germline V gives CDR1 LGHDT, CDR2 YNNKEL (reference sequence). Deletions cut 2 bases from V and 2 bases from J, with 7 bases between. This chain's CDR3 is CASSQRGPYEQYF. In nucleotides, the CDR3 is TGTGCCAGCAGCCAAAGGGGCCCCTACGAGCAGTACTTC.

This clonotype has a count of ten or more. The CDR3 spells CASSPDRGGGRQFF. The CDR3, as DNA: TGTGCCAGCAGTCCGGACAGGGGCGGGGGTCGGCAGTTCTTC. The chain links TRBV12-3 or TRBV12-4 to TRBJ2-1; 9 nucleotides agree with TRBD1. The CDR3 is 14 residues long. V dropped 5 bases and J dropped 12; count of bases not matched to a gene: 11.